The 3 T cell receptor beta chains given below trace back to one sample, sequenced in a study of T cells after yellow fever vaccination (dated by TCRdb to about 2019). The library was obtained by 5' RACE. Sequencing was performed on an Illumina NovaSeq 6000. TCRdb reworked the public reads: Q25 trimming with fastp, MiXCR clone assembly, productive beta chains retained. A single entry per CDR3 protein holds the most common genes and DNA from its merged rows. A total of about 350,000 distinct CDR3 sequences appear in this sample, roughly 4% of them only once. The leading ten clones occupy approximately 23% of the sample. The treatment or condition label for this specimen denotes: live attenuated yellow fever vaccine strain. The material was PBMCs, obtained 5 days after the yellow fever booster vaccination. These receptors were collected from a man aged 18 to 29 who received the YFV17D yellow fever vaccine.

The chain employs TRBV29-1 and TRBJ2-7, with D unresolved. This CDR3 comprises 11 residues. In germline, CDR1 is SQVTM, CDR2 ANQGSEA. V lost 0 bases and J lost 2, with 2 bases in between. The CDR3 DNA reads as TGCAGCGTTGAAGAGACCTACGAGCAGTACTTC. Its translation: CSVEETYEQYF.

A few counts support this clonotype. The genes are TRBV28 and TRBJ2-7, with 8 bases that match TRBD1. Germline V gives CDR1 MDHEN, CDR2 SYDVKM. CDR3 length equals 13 residues. Trimming at V came to 4 bases and at J to 5 bases, leaving 4 bases not matched to a gene. CDR3 in amino acids: CASSSGQGHEQYV. CDR3 nucleotides: TGTGCCAGCAGTTCCGGACAGGGACACGAGCAGTACGTC.

This clonotype was recorded at least ten times. One junction end disagrees with the germline gene, perhaps due to a read error. This chain uses TRBV12-3 or TRBV12-4 with TRBJ2-3, with D perhaps being TRBD1 or TRBD2 (5 bases each). The CDR3 runs 14 residues. CDR3 in DNA: TGTGCCAGCAGCTTAGCCGGGGCTGGAGATACGCAGTATTTT. It specifies CASSLAGAGDTQYF.